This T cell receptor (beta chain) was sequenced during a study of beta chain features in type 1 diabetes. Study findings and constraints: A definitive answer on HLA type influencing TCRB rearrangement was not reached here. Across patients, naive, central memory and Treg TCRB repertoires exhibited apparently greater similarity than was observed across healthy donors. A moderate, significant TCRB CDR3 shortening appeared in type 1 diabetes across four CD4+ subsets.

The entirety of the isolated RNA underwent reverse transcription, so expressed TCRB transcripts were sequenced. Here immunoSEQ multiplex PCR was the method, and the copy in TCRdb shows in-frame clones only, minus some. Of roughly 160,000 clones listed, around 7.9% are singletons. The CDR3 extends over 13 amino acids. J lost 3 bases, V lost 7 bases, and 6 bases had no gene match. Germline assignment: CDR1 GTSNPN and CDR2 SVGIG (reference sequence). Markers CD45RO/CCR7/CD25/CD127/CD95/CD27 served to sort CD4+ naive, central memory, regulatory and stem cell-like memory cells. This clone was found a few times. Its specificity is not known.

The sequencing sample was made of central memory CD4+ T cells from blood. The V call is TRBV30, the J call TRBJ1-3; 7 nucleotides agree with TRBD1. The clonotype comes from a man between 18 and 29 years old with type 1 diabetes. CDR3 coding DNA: TGTGCCTTTGACAGGGTGTTTGGAAACACCATATATTTT. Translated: CAFDRVFGNTIYF.